A single sample is the source of the 25 T cell receptor beta chains below, sequenced in a study of cytomegalovirus exposure and HLA in healthy donors. The PCR used 60 Vbeta and 13 Jbeta primers. TCRdb keeps only in-frame clones here, not all; method: immunoSEQ multiplex PCR. The sample records roughly 110,000 clones, 76% being singletons. Input material: PBMCs. The source of these receptors is a woman in her thirties or forties in good health and CMV-seropositive.

CDR3 nucleotides: TGTGCCACCAGCAGACCGGGATATACGCAGTATTTT. Protein: CATSRPGYTQYF. This sequence joins TRBV15 and TRBJ2-3; the D gene is possibly TRBD2 (5 bases). This CDR3 region has 12 residues. Trimming took off 2 bases at V and 7 bases at J, with 7 bases between the two ends. Germline V lookup: CDR1 LNHNV, CDR2 YYDKDF (reference sequence).

V gene TRBV6-4 combines with J gene TRBJ1-2, with no clear D. V was cut by 1 base and J by 7 bases, with 13 bases left in between. CDR3 size: 14 residues. Germline assignment: CDR1 MRHNA and CDR2 SNTAGT. For the CDR3, the DNA is TGTGCCAGCAGTGACTTGGCAGGAAGCCGTGGCTACACCTTC. Translation: CASSDLAGSRGYTF.

The chain uses TRBV2 and TRBJ1-3; a possible D gene is TRBD1 (6 bases). The CDR3 extends over 14 amino acids. Germline assignment: CDR1 SNHLY and CDR2 FYNNEI. V was trimmed by 4 bases and J by 4 bases, leaving 11 bases between them. The CDR3 coding sequence is TGTGCCAGCAGTGGGGGGACATCAGGAAACACCATATATTTT. It encodes CASSGGTSGNTIYF.

The V call is TRBV5-8, the J call TRBJ1-6; D remains unclear. The CDR3 has 17 amino acids. V lost 1 base and J lost 4, with 15 bases in between. Germline assignment: CDR1 SGHTS and CDR2 YDEGEE. The CDR3 bases are TGTGCCAGCAGCTTGTTTCCTACGGGAAGTTATAATTCACCCCTCCACTTT. Translated, it gives CASSLFPTGSYNSPLHF.

The chain links TRBV19 to TRBJ1-1; no clear D gene. The germline gives CDR1 LNHDA, CDR2 SQIVND (reference sequence). The CDR3 has 14 residues. Trimming left V 6 bases short and J 1 base short, with 12 bases between. The CDR3 sequence is CASRLGPGNTEAFF. The CDR3 DNA sequence: TGTGCCAGTAGACTGGGCCCAGGGAACACTGAAGCTTTCTTT.

The chain combines TRBV5-1 with TRBJ2-1, with D possibly being TRBD2 (5 bases). The CDR3 runs to 14 residues. V was shortened by 2 bases and J by 6 bases, with 12 bases between the two germline ends. Per the germline V gene, CDR1 is SGHRS and CDR2 is YFSETQ. CDR3 DNA sequence: TGCGCCAGCAGCTTAGAAGTGGGGAGCAATGAGCAGTTCTTC. The encoded protein is CASSLEVGSNEQFF.

This clone was found a few times. This chain connects TRBV2 to TRBJ2-4; D may be TRBD1 (5 bases). The CDR3 runs 17 residues. The V end was cut by 7 bases, the J end by 0 bases, with 19 bases between. Germline-derived CDR1 and CDR2 are SNHLY and FYNNEI. CDR3 protein: CASIELTDLLAKNIQYF. The CDR3 nucleotides are TGTGCCAGCATCGAACTGACAGACCTCCTAGCCAAAAACATTCAGTACTTC.

The chain combines TRBV30 with TRBJ1-1; D perhaps matches TRBD1 (6 bases). This CDR3 has 13 residues. Looked up from germline, CDR1 is GTSNPN and CDR2 is SVGIG (reference sequence). The V and J ends lost 4 bases and 5 bases respectively, with 14 bases between them. The CDR3 region is CAWNLLGTTEAFF. The CDR3 DNA reads TGTGCCTGGAATTTGCTCGGGACAACTGAAGCTTTCTTT.

V and J are TRBV10-2 and TRBJ1-5; possibly TRBD1 for D (6 bases). V was trimmed by 4 bases and J by 5 bases, leaving 9 bases between them. CDR1 and CDR2 (germline): WSHSY, SAAADI. The CDR3 has 13 residues. In DNA, the CDR3 is TGCGCCAGCAGTGGGGACACCTATCAGCCCCAGCATTTT. Protein product: CASSGDTYQPQHF.

This sequence joins TRBV10-3 and TRBJ2-2; a weak D match, TRBD1 (5 bases). Trimming stripped 0 bases from V and 3 bases from J, with 8 bases between. Germline values: CDR1 ENHRY, CDR2 SYGVKD. The CDR3 contains 15 residues. The CDR3 coding sequence is TGTGCCATCAGTGAGTCGCCGACAGACACCGGGGAGCTGTTTTTT. It yields the protein CAISESPTDTGELFF.

This chain links TRBV19 with TRBJ1-5; 7 nucleotides line up with TRBD1. V was pared by 6 bases and J by 2 bases, with 7 bases of the junction left unmatched. This CDR3 spans 15 amino acids. From germline, CDR1 is LNHDA and CDR2 SQIVND (reference sequence). CDR3 sequence: CASRKGTAGNQPQHF. For the CDR3, the DNA is TGTGCCAGTAGAAAGGGGACAGCCGGCAATCAGCCCCAGCATTTT.

V usage is TRBV27 and J usage is TRBJ2-1, with D tentatively TRBD1 (6 bases). V was trimmed by 5 bases and J by 9 bases, leaving 11 bases between them. Per the germline V gene, CDR1 is MNHEY and CDR2 is SMNVEV (reference sequence). The CDR3 consists of 12 residues. Here the CDR3 reads CASSQNRVEQFF. DNA for the CDR3: TGTGCCAGCAGTCAAAACAGGGTTGAGCAGTTCTTC.

Only one count was recorded for this clone. V is TRBV5-6 and J is TRBJ2-7; D ambiguous. Trimming stripped 3 bases from V and 6 bases from J, with 7 bases between. CDR3 length equals 11 residues. Germline CDR1 SGHDT, CDR2 YYEEEE. The chain's CDR3 is CASSSSLEQYF. DNA for the CDR3: TGTGCCAGCAGCTCGAGCCTCGAGCAGTACTTC.

To note about this clone: At the DNA level, this CDR3 is encoded by other sequences in the same sample as well. This chain connects TRBV7-9 to TRBJ1-1; D perhaps matches TRBD1 (5 bases). The CDR3 spans 14 residues. Trimming left V 3 bases short and J 0 bases short, with 8 bases between. The germline gives CDR1 SEHNR, CDR2 FQNEAQ (reference sequence). The CDR3 region is CASSLEGLNTEAFF. CDR3 nucleotide sequence: TGTGCCAGCAGCTTGGAGGGGCTGAACACTGAAGCTTTCTTT.

The V call is TRBV7-9, the J call TRBJ2-7; D remains unclear. The CDR3 consists of 15 residues. The V gene lost 6 bases and the J gene lost 3 bases, with 18 bases spanning the gap. Germline V CDR1 and CDR2: SEHNR, FQNEAQ (reference sequence). The CDR3 here is CASSAPAAGYYEQYF. CDR3 DNA sequence: TGTGCCAGCAGTGCCCCGGCGGCCGGTTACTACGAGCAGTACTTC.

This rearrangement joins TRBV7-2 to TRBJ2-7; 7 bases fit TRBD2. This CDR3 has 16 amino acids. The trim removed 2 bases at V and 3 bases at J, leaving 10 bases unmatched. CDR1 is SGHTA, CDR2 FQGNSA, per germline. CDR3 in amino acids: CASSLNPGLLNYEQYF. The CDR3 DNA is TGTGCCAGCAGCTTAAACCCGGGACTATTAAACTACGAGCAGTACTTC.

The chain couples TRBV2 to TRBJ2-3, with 9 bases fitting TRBD2. CDR1 is SNHLY, CDR2 FYNNEI, per germline. The CDR3 length is 15 residues. The ends lost 4 bases at V and 1 base at J; junction bases unmatched: 3. The CDR3 is CASSAWTSGTDTQYF. The CDR3 region has the DNA TGTGCCAGCAGTGCGTGGACTAGCGGCACAGATACGCAGTATTTT.

The chain carries TRBV5-8 and TRBJ2-6, with a possible D match to TRBD1 (5 bases). CDR1 is SGHTS and CDR2 is YDEGEE in the germline V gene. Trimming cost V 4 bases and J 0 bases, with 8 bases left between them. CDR3 size: 15 residues. The CDR3 bases are TGTGCCAGCAGCCCAGGGAACTCTGGGGCCAACGTCCTGACTTTC. It translates to CASSPGNSGANVLTF.

This rearrangement joins TRBV19 to TRBJ1-4; D may be TRBD1 (5 bases). This CDR3 has 14 residues. Germline CDR1 is LNHDA and CDR2 is SQIVND (reference sequence). Trimming pared 5 bases from V and 4 bases from J, leaving 11 bases between. The CDR3 loop is CASSVQGVNEKLFF. In DNA, the CDR3 is TGTGCCAGTAGTGTTCAGGGCGTTAATGAAAAACTGTTTTTT.

The V call is TRBV6-1, the J call TRBJ1-1; D call uncertain. CDR3 length equals 15 residues. Looked up from germline, CDR1 is MNHNS and CDR2 is SASEGT. The V and J ends lost 6 bases and 0 bases respectively, with 14 bases between them. CDR3 protein: CASRGSRPVNTEAFF. CDR3 DNA sequence: TGTGCCAGCAGGGGCTCACGACCCGTGAACACTGAAGCTTTCTTT.

The chain recombines TRBV13 with TRBJ1-6; 7 bases agree with TRBD1. V gave up 4 bases and J gave up 7 bases; unmatched junction bases: 10. The CDR3 runs to 16 residues. Germline values: CDR1 PRHDT, CDR2 FYEKMQ (reference sequence). CDR3: CASSSQRGLSNSPLHF. The DNA of the CDR3 is TGTGCCAGCAGCTCTCAGAGGGGGCTCTCGAATTCACCCCTCCACTTT. Complete variable domain (other parts from reference TRBV13 and TRBJ1-6): AAGVIQSPRHLIKEKRETATLKCYPIPRHDTVYWYQQGPGQDPQFLISFYEKMQSDKGSIPDRFSAQQFSDYHSELNMSSLELGDSALYFCASSSQRGLSNSPLHFGNGTRLTVT.

The V call is TRBV11-2, the J call TRBJ2-2; D might be TRBD1 (6 bases). The CDR3 contains 14 residues. Trimming removed 3 bases from V and 2 bases from J, with 7 bases in between. Germline V lookup: CDR1 SGHAT, CDR2 FQNNGV. The CDR3 coding sequence is TGTGCCAGCAGCTTCGGGACAAACACCGGGGAGCTGTTTTTT. Encoded protein: CASSFGTNTGELFF.

V is TRBV30 and J is TRBJ1-2; the D gene is possibly TRBD1 (5 bases). Between the trimmed V and J ends, which lost 0 bases and 2 bases, there was a span of 13 bases. CDR1 is GTSNPN, CDR2 SVGIG, per germline (reference sequence). The CDR3 is 15 residues long. CDR3 sequence (DNA): TGTGCCTGGAGTGTACCGGCAGGGTCGAACTATGGCTACACCTTC. Translated, it gives CAWSVPAGSNYGYTF.

This rearrangement joins TRBV9 to TRBJ2-2; 9 positions agree with TRBD2. This CDR3 contains 15 residues. Germline CDR1 reads SGDLS; CDR2 reads YYNGEE. Trimming took 2 bases from V and 8 from J; bases not matched to a gene: 7. The chain's CDR3 is CASSVGGGVYGELFF. CDR3 nucleotide sequence: TGTGCCAGCAGCGTCGGCGGGGGGGTTTATGGGGAGCTGTTTTTT.

The chain recombines TRBV30 with TRBJ1-1; 8 bases agree with TRBD1. The CDR3 consists of 13 residues. J lost 0 bases, V lost 8 bases, and 5 bases had no gene match. Germline CDR1 and CDR2: GTSNPN and SVGIG (reference sequence). The CDR3 loop reads CARTGGMNTEAFF. Written as DNA, the CDR3 is TGTGCCCGCACAGGGGGAATGAACACTGAAGCTTTCTTT. Using reference TRBV30 and TRBJ1-1 for the parts outside the CDR3, the full variable domain is SQTIHQWPATLVQPVGSPLSLECTVEGTSNPNLYWYRQAAGRGLQLLFYSVGIGQISSEVPQNLSASRPQDRQFILSSKKLLLSDSGFYLCARTGGMNTEAFFGQGTRLTVV.